The entry below gives a single T cell receptor (beta chain) sequence along with its context. The antigen is unknown. Germline trimming cut 6 bases from V and 8 bases from J; bases unmatched to any gene: 13. CDR1 is SQVTM and CDR2 is ANQGSEA in the germline V gene. This CDR3 spans 15 amino acids. This sample was included in a study of cytomegalovirus exposure and HLA in healthy donors. Study results and caveats: The authors excluded some V segments, including TRBV6-2 and TRBV6-3, as indistinguishable. A later analysis linked a missense variant in DCLRE1C to the trimming of TCR beta V and J genes. In a later analysis, a genetic analysis reported fewer productive-TCR N-insertions in an Asian-associated ancestry cluster than the cohort average. Usually a TCR sequence was rare, but some public TCRs were found in many donors.

Use of 60 Vbeta and 13 Jbeta primers characterized the PCR. Generated by immunoSEQ multiplex PCR, the TCRdb table keeps only in-frame clones and is missing some. Among 80,000 to 95,000 clones listed, roughly 80% were seen once. The V call is TRBV29-1, the J call TRBJ2-2; TRBD2 agrees at 9 bases. This TCR derives from a woman aged 40 to 50 in good health and CMV-seropositive. Sequenced input: PBMCs. CDR3 in DNA: TGCAGCGTCAAGAAGGGCGGGAGGGATAAGGGGGAGCTGTTTTTT. Amino acids: CSVKKGGRDKGELFF.